This TCR beta chain was identified during a study of T cell responses to AZD1222 COVID-19 vaccine. Whole-study results and caveats: Clonal diversity may have been underestimated, and the donors were mostly white British, with more females than males. Spike-specific TCR breadth and depth grew following two AZD1222 doses. As reported, nearly half of all spike-specific TCRs target variant regions that are unmutated. At baseline, seropositivity was found in only a handful of AZD1222 recipients.

V shed 2 bases and J shed 5 bases, with 15 bases lying between them. Germline values: CDR1 LGHDT, CDR2 YNNKEL (reference sequence). CDR3 length: 15 amino acids. Generated by immunoSEQ multiplex PCR, the TCRdb table keeps only in-frame clones and is missing some. Of about 180,000 clones in the sample, 88% were seen once. Of note for this clone: The antigen remains unidentified.

The starting material was peripheral blood, obtained 28 days after the second AZD1222 dose. The chain has TRBV3-1 (or the pseudogene TRBV3-2) and TRBJ2-5; D gene unclear. This receptor was obtained from an adult who received the AZD1222 COVID-19 vaccine. CDR3 bases: TGTGCCAGCAGCCAAAACCGCCTTTTGTGGGAGACCCAGTACTTC. Translating it yields CASSQNRLLWETQYF.